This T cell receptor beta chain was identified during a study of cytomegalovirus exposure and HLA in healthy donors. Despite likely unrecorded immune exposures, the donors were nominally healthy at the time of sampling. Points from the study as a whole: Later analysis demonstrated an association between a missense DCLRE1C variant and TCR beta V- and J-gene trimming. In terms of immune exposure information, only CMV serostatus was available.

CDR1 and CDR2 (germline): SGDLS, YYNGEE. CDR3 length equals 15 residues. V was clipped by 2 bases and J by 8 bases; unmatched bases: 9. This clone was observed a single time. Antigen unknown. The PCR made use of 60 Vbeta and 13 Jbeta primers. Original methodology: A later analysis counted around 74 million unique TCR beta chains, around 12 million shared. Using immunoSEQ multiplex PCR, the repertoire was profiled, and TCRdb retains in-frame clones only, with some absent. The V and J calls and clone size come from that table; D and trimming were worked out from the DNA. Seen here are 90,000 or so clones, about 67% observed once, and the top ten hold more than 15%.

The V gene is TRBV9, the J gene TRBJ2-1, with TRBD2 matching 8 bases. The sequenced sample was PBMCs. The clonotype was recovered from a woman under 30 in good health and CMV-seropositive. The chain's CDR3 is CASSVGSGSKDEQFF. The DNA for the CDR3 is TGTGCCAGCAGCGTCGGGAGCGGGAGTAAGGATGAGCAGTTCTTC.